The present T cell receptor (beta chain) was sequenced within a study of T cells after yellow fever vaccination. Synthesis of TCR cDNA relied on 5'RACE template switching, which attached a universal primer site and UMIs. TCRdb called the 5' RACE reads again in MiXCR, with one record for every CDR3 protein. The sample lists roughly 400,000 distinct CDR3 sequences, about 17% seen once, with roughly 19% in the top ten. Study findings and constraints: It was a small share of clonotypes that appeared in both CD4 and CD8 compartments. The presence of abundant clonotypes contaminating from the bulk population was possible in FACS-sorted repertoires. At 95% to 98% for CD4 and 75% to 90% for CD8, most primary-vaccination clones showed up again after the booster.

Looked up from germline, CDR1 is SGHTA and CDR2 is FQGNSA. Trimming took 1 base from V and 7 from J, leaving 8 bases between them. The CDR3 sequence is 14 residues long. This clonotype turned up a few times. As yet, its antigen is unknown. The source is a man between 18 and 35 years old who received the YFV17D yellow fever vaccine. Sequences were derived from PBMCs, sampled before the yellow fever booster vaccination. The chain joins TRBV7-2 to TRBJ1-6; TRBD1 might be the D (5 bases). CDR3 bases: TGTGCCAGCAGCTTAGACAGGAGGAATTCACCCCTCCACTTT. Translated, it gives CASSLDRRNSPLHF.